This T cell receptor beta chain was sequenced during a study of sequential checkpoint blockade in melanoma. The data were produced by immunoSEQ multiplex PCR, yet TCRdb's version contains in-frame clones alone and is incomplete. The data show 13,000 to 15,000 clones, about two thirds seen once. Treatment specified: randomized to nivolumab then ipilimumab (arm A) or the reverse (arm B). This clone occurred a few times. V lost 4 bases and J lost 3; bases outside the gene matches: 15. Germline V gene sequence: CDR1 SGHNT, CDR2 YYREEE (reference sequence). This CDR3 has 17 amino acids. The sample consisted of CD8+ T cells sorted from blood (inferred from file names), taken from a patient given nivolumab and ipilimumab in sequence. This TCR derives from a human donor with melanoma. The chain uses TRBV5-4 and TRBJ2-7, with 8 nucleotides matching TRBD1. DNA of the CDR3: TGTGCCAGCAGCCAAGAGTATTCGGACAGGGACCGCTACGAGCAGTACTTC. It translates to CASSQEYSDRDRYEQYF.